The source of this T cell receptor (beta chain) is a study of Graves' ophthalmopathy and Graves' hyperthyroidism. Study-level background: Peripheral blood was gathered at first diagnosis, ahead of any treatment whatsoever.

This CDR3 region has 14 residues. This clonotype was observed many times. The junction shows a germline mismatch at one end, possibly a read error. RNA served as the template for amplifying TCR beta CDR3 regions. The authors performed first-round RT-PCR with HTBI primers and then a second-round multiplex PCR. TCRdb re-called the multiplex PCR reads through MiXCR, storing one row per CDR3 protein. The table has approximately 500,000 distinct CDR3 sequences, 13% to 15% seen once. Material: blood. V usage is TRBV12-3 or TRBV12-4 and J usage is TRBJ1-5, with 7 bases aligning to TRBD1. This TCR was recovered from a woman in her twenties or thirties with Graves' ophthalmopathy. CDR3: CASSFGTENHPQHF. DNA for the CDR3: TGTGCCAGCAGTTTTGGGACAGAGAATCATCCCCAGCATTTT.